The next 14 T cell receptor beta chains were all read from a single sample in a study of shared clonotypes between healthy human individuals. CD8 cells classed as naive were CD45RO-negative and positively selected for CCR7, excluding terminally differentiated effector memory CD45RA+ cells. Only in-frame clones appear in the TCRdb table, and some are missing; sequencing was by immunoSEQ multiplex PCR. The top ten clones hold more than 1.5% of a sample with roughly 2.1 million clones, 93% of them seen once. The sample was naive CD8+ T cells from PBMCs. Receptors were obtained from a man between 18 and 35 years old in good health. Some clones in this sample may be carry-over from other donors' samples.

This rearrangement joins TRBV6-5 to TRBJ1-1, with 9 bases identical to TRBD1. V was pared by 7 bases and J by 1 base, with 4 bases of the junction left unmatched. This CDR3 is 14 amino acids long. From germline, CDR1 is MNHEY and CDR2 SVGAGI. This chain's CDR3 is CASTDRGGNTEAFF. In DNA form, the CDR3 reads TGTGCCAGCACCGACAGGGGGGGGAACACTGAAGCTTTCTTT.

This clone was seen a handful of times. The V call is TRBV19, the J call TRBJ1-4, with D possibly being TRBD1 (6 bases). This CDR3 region has 15 residues. The V end was cut by 1 base, the J end by 8 bases, with 14 bases between. CDR1 and CDR2 from the germline V gene are LNHDA and SQIVND (reference sequence). For the CDR3, the DNA is TGTGCCAGTAGTATAGGGAGAGGGGGAGAGGAAAAACTGTTTTTT. Translated: CASSIGRGGEEKLFF.

The chain combines TRBV7-6 with TRBJ2-1; 8 bases match TRBD1. CDR3 size: 13 residues. The V segment lost 1 base and the J segment 7 bases; nucleotides outside the gene matches: 0. CDR1 and CDR2 from the germline V gene are SGHVS and FNYEAQ. CDR3 nucleotides: TGTGCCAGCAGCTTAGGGGACAGGAATGAGCAGTTCTTC. This sequence encodes CASSLGDRNEQFF.

J is TRBJ2-1 and V is TRBV4-1; TRBD1 matches at 12 bases. Germline trimming cut 2 bases from V and 6 bases from J; bases unmatched to any gene: 8. The CDR3 contains 17 residues. CDR1 MGHRA and CDR2 YSYEKL come from the germline V gene. As DNA, the CDR3 is TGCGCCAGCAGCCAATCACCCGGGACAGGGGGCATCAATGAGCAGTTCTTC. Translated, it gives CASSQSPGTGGINEQFF.

This clone was picked up one time. Other DNA sequences from this sample encode an identical CDR3 as well. This rearrangement joins TRBV29-1 to TRBJ1-2; TRBD1 is a possible D gene (6 bases). CDR3 size: 17 residues. The V and J ends lost 6 bases and 8 bases respectively, with 31 bases between them. Germline CDR1 SQVTM, CDR2 ANQGSEA. The CDR3 bases are TGCAGCGTCCTCGGTCCAGATGCGGCACAGGGCGTTGACGGCTACACCTTC. This encodes CSVLGPDAAQGVDGYTF.

This chain joins TRBV6-1 and TRBJ2-1; 9 positions agree with TRBD2. Per the germline V gene, CDR1 is MNHNS and CDR2 is SASEGT. The CDR3 has 17 residues. The trim removed 4 bases at V and 0 bases at J, leaving 7 bases unmatched. The CDR3 nucleotides read TGTGCCAGCAGTGGACTAGCGGTACTTAGCTCCTACAATGAGCAGTTCTTC. It codes for CASSGLAVLSSYNEQFF.

The CDR3 DNA reads as TGTGCCAGCAAGCCAGGACGGCTAACCTACGAGCAGTACTTC. This translates into CASKPGRLTYEQYF. V usage is TRBV6-5 and J usage is TRBJ2-7, with D unclear. The CDR3 has 14 amino acids. In germline, CDR1 is MNHEY, CDR2 SVGAGI. Trimming left V 7 bases short and J 2 bases short, with 15 bases between.

The table lists this clone with a count of one. This sequence joins TRBV14 and TRBJ2-7; TRBD1 is a possible D gene (6 bases). CDR1 is SGHDN and CDR2 is FVKESK in the germline V gene. Trimming pared 1 base from V and 6 bases from J, leaving 13 bases between. CDR3 length: 14 residues. In nucleotides, the CDR3 is TGTGCCAGCAGCCAAGCAGGGGTTTCGTCCGAGCAGTACTTC. Protein: CASSQAGVSSEQYF.

The chain employs TRBV5-4 and TRBJ1-2; 7 positions match TRBD1. The CDR3 is 13 amino acids. The germline gives CDR1 SGHNT, CDR2 YYREEE (reference sequence). Trimming cost V 5 bases and J 8 bases; bases outside gene matches: 9. The CDR3 coding sequence is TGTGCCAGCAGTTGGGGGGGGACAGACGGCTACACCTTC. This gives the protein CASSWGGTDGYTF.

The rearrangement joins TRBV10-3 to TRBJ2-1, with a possible D match to TRBD2 (6 bases). With 3 bases removed from V and 0 bases from J, the gap between germline ends came to 15 bases. The germline V gene encodes CDR1 ENHRY and CDR2 SYGVKD. This CDR3 has 17 residues. The CDR3 DNA is TGTGCCATCAGTGACCCCCTGGCGGGAAGCTCCTACAATGAGCAGTTCTTC. It translates to CAISDPLAGSSYNEQFF.

The gene calls are TRBV5-4 and TRBJ2-3, with TRBD2 matching over 9 bases. The CDR3 has 19 residues. J was trimmed by 0 bases and V by 3 bases; bases with no gene match: 14. The germline V gene encodes CDR1 SGHNT and CDR2 YYREEE (reference sequence). CDR3 sequence: CASSWGPGLAETSTDTQYF. CDR3 bases: TGTGCCAGCAGCTGGGGACCGGGACTAGCAGAGACTAGCACAGATACGCAGTATTTT.

The chain has TRBV14 and TRBJ2-1; D is tentatively TRBD1 or TRBD2 (5 bases each). V gave up 3 bases and J gave up 4 bases, with 16 bases separating them. From germline, CDR1 is SGHDN and CDR2 FVKESK. The CDR3 has 16 amino acids. The CDR3 is CASSHLGTSGYNEQFF. Written as DNA, the CDR3 is TGTGCCAGCAGCCATCTCGGGACCTCCGGGTACAATGAGCAGTTCTTC.

V gene TRBV10-3 combines with J gene TRBJ2-2; weak D call: TRBD2 (7 bases). CDR1 and CDR2 from the germline V gene are ENHRY and SYGVKD. V lost 0 bases to trimming and J lost 6 bases, with 17 bases between them. This CDR3 is built from 17 residues. The CDR3 sequence is CAISESGGQGIAGELFF. In nucleotides, the CDR3 is TGTGCCATCAGTGAGTCGGGAGGGCAGGGGATTGCCGGGGAGCTGTTTTTT.

This chain uses TRBV19 with TRBJ2-2, with D tentatively TRBD2 (5 bases). Germline V gene lookup returns CDR1 LNHDA and CDR2 SQIVND (reference sequence). The CDR3 spans 15 residues. Trimming took off 1 base at V and 5 bases at J, with 11 bases between the two ends. CDR3 in amino acids: CASSIATPGTGELFF. The DNA for the CDR3 is TGTGCCAGTAGTATAGCGACTCCGGGGACCGGGGAGCTGTTTTTT. Drawing the rest from reference TRBV19 and TRBJ2-2, the complete variable domain is DGGITQSPKYLFRKEGQNVTLSCEQNLNHDAMYWYRQDPGQGLRLIYYSQIVNDFQKGDIAEGYSVSREKKESFPLTVTSAQKNPTAFYLCASSIATPGTGELFFGEGSRLTVL.